This T cell receptor beta chain was identified in a study of spatial heterogeneity in lung cancer. V lost 4 bases, J lost 0 bases, and 10 bases stayed unmatched. CDR1 and CDR2 (germline): SGHNT, YYREEE (reference sequence). The CDR3 length is 17 residues. TCRdb processed the 5' RACE reads anew with MiXCR; each CDR3 protein has one entry. This table holds around 63,000 distinct CDR3 sequences, about 8% found once. Time point specified: sample taken at primary tumor resection. Tumor, nontumor lung or frozen PBMC supplied whole RNA that was sequenced unsorted. 55 to 80 TRACERx patients with early, untreated non-small cell lung cancer donated samples.

This material consisted of PBMCs, taken at surgery. The rearrangement links TRBV5-4 to TRBJ1-1, with 9 positions matching TRBD1. This TCR derives from a female donor with early-stage non-small cell lung cancer. The CDR3, as DNA: TGTGCCAGCAGCAGGGACAGGGTGGGTGTCATGAACACTGAAGCTTTCTTT. This translates into CASSRDRVGVMNTEAFF.